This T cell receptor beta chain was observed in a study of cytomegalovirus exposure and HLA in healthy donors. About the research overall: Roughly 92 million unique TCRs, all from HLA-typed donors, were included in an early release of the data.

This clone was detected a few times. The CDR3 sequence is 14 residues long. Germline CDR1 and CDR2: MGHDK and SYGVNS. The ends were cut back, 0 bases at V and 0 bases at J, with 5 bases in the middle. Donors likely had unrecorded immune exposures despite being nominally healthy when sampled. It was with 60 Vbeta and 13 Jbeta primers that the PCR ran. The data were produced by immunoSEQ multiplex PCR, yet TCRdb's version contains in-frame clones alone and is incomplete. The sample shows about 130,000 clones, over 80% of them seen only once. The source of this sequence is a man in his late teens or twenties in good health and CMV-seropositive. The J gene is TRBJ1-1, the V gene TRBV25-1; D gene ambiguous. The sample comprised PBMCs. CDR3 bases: TGTGCCAGCAGTGAATATCAAATGAACACTGAAGCTTTCTTT. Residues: CASSEYQMNTEAFF. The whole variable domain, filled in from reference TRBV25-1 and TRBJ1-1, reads EADIYQTPRYLVIGTGKKITLECSQTMGHDKMYWYQQDPGMELHLIHYSYGVNSTEKGDLSSESTVSRIRTEHFPLTLESARPSHTSQYLCASSEYQMNTEAFFGQGTRLTVV.